This TCR beta chain came from a study of blood T cells in healthy people across ages. With a J-beta primer mix and a sample-barcoded 5' primer, a second PCR ran roughly 6 to 11 cycles. Each CDR3 protein gets one entry after TCRdb re-called the 5' RACE reads with MiXCR. The sample contains about 900,000 distinct CDR3 sequences, under 80% of which appear only once. As regards this clonotype: What it binds is unknown.

Overall study results and limits: It was held that the diversity estimates obtained from one million T cells were underestimates.

All donors came from Russia, were Caucasian and healthy, and spanned ages about 6 to 100. The amount of total RNA extracted per sample was at least 6 micrograms. The clonotype was recovered from a man aged 25 to 40 in good health. The sequenced material came from blood.

The CDR3 DNA follows: TGTGCCAGTACCGTCAGACTAGCGGCCTTCAACAATGAGCAGTACTTC. It specifies CASTVRLAAFNNEQYF. The chain recombines TRBV19 with TRBJ2-7; 9 bases map to TRBD2. Germline V gene sequence: CDR1 LNHDA, CDR2 SQIVND (reference sequence). The CDR3 sequence is 16 residues long. The V segment lost 7 bases and the J segment 7 bases; nucleotides outside the gene matches: 17.